These 28 T cell receptor beta chains were all obtained from the same sample, sequenced in a study of cytomegalovirus exposure and HLA in healthy donors. PCR amplification relied on 60 Vbeta primers (plus 13 Jbeta primers). Produced via immunoSEQ multiplex PCR; TCRdb's table is partial and in-frame only. The sample has more than 45,000 clones; over 60% are singletons. Material: PBMCs. The receptors derive from a woman aged 40 to 55 in good health and CMV-seropositive.

This chain links TRBV15 with TRBJ2-4; D call uncertain. The CDR3 consists of 15 residues. The germline V gene has CDR1 LNHNV and CDR2 YYDKDF (reference sequence). V gave up 0 bases and J gave up 8 bases, with 14 bases separating them. CDR3 amino acids: CATSREISSADIQYF. The CDR3 DNA reads as TGTGCCACCAGCAGAGAGATCTCAAGTGCGGACATTCAGTACTTC. Full variable domain (rest looked up from reference TRBV15 and TRBJ2-4): DAMVIQNPRYQVTQFGKPVTLSCSQTLNHNVMYWYQQKSSQAPKLLFHYYDKDFNNEADTPDNFQSRRPNTSFCFLDIRSPGLGDTAMYLCATSREISSADIQYFGAGTRLSVL.

The chain has TRBV2 and TRBJ1-3, with TRBD1 matching over 9 bases. CDR1 is SNHLY and CDR2 is FYNNEI in the germline V gene. The V and J ends lost 4 bases and 3 bases, in that order; junction bases with no gene match: 1. This CDR3 spans 14 amino acids. CDR3 nucleotides: TGTGCCAGCAGTGGGGACAGGGATGGAAACACCATATATTTT. As protein: CASSGDRDGNTIYF.

The V and J genes are TRBV7-9 and TRBJ2-7; D is unresolved. Germline CDR1 and CDR2: SEHNR and FQNEAQ (reference sequence). The CDR3 runs 13 residues. V was pared by 4 bases and J by 3 bases, with 10 bases between. Here the CDR3 reads CASSSNENYEQYF. Here the CDR3 DNA reads TGTGCCAGCAGCTCTAACGAGAACTACGAGCAGTACTTC.

The chain uses TRBV11-2 and TRBJ1-6, with D unclear. CDR1 and CDR2 (germline): SGHAT, FQNNGV. Between the trimmed V and J ends, which lost 0 bases and 3 bases, there was a span of 12 bases. This CDR3 is built from 17 residues. Here the CDR3 reads CASSLEGTIRYNSPLHF. The CDR3 DNA sequence: TGTGCCAGCAGCTTAGAGGGTACTATCCGCTATAATTCACCCCTCCACTTT.

V and J are TRBV5-1 and TRBJ2-3, with D possibly TRBD2 on 6 matching bases. The CDR3 has 16 amino acids. Germline CDR1 and CDR2: SGHRS and YFSETQ. V shed 4 bases and J shed 6 bases, with 21 bases lying between them. The CDR3 DNA follows: TGCGCCAGCAGCCCAACTCCGGGGGTAGTGCTCGATACGCAGTATTTT. Protein sequence: CASSPTPGVVLDTQYF.

The chain links TRBV28 to TRBJ1-6; D remains unclear. This CDR3 is 17 amino acids long. Per germline, CDR1 MDHEN and CDR2 SYDVKM. V was pared by 3 bases and J by 0 bases, with 12 bases between. CDR3 sequence (DNA): TGTGCCAGCAGTTTTGGAGTCCAAAGCTCCTATAATTCACCCCTCCACTTT. Protein: CASSFGVQSSYNSPLHF.

The rearrangement joins TRBV28 to TRBJ1-5; TRBD1 agrees at 7 bases. The germline CDR1 and CDR2 sequences are MDHEN and SYDVKM. This CDR3 is 12 amino acids long. V was pared by 8 bases and J by 9 bases, with 7 bases of the junction left unmatched. CDR3 nucleotide sequence: TGTGCCAGCCGGGAGGGGGCACTGCCCCAGCATTTT. Translating gives CASREGALPQHF.

The J gene is TRBJ1-4, the V gene TRBV7-9, with D perhaps matching TRBD1 (5 bases). V was shortened by 7 bases and J by 7 bases, with 13 bases between the two germline ends. Germline-derived CDR1 and CDR2 are SEHNR and FQNEAQ (reference sequence). This CDR3 comprises 13 residues. CDR3 in DNA: TGTGCCAGCACCAGGGACTTAGGTGAAAAACTGTTTTTT. Its protein product is CASTRDLGEKLFF.

V and J are TRBV12-5 and TRBJ1-1, with 9 bases fitting TRBD1. Germline loops: CDR1 LGHNT, CDR2 FRNRAP. The CDR3 runs to 12 residues. J was trimmed by 10 bases and V by 5 bases; bases with no gene match: 5. CDR3 bases: TGTGCTAGTGGTCCCGACAGGGGGGGAGCTTTCTTT. Translation: CASGPDRGGAFF.

The CDR3 is CAWSVTGAGGYTF. The CDR3 DNA follows: TGTGCCTGGAGTGTAACAGGGGCGGGTGGCTACACCTTC. This chain joins TRBV30 and TRBJ1-2; TRBD1 aligns across 7 bases. CDR3 length: 13 residues. V shed 0 bases and J 7 bases; nucleotides not matched to a gene: 5. The germline V gene has CDR1 GTSNPN and CDR2 SVGIG (reference sequence).

The J gene is TRBJ1-2, the V gene TRBV5-6; D gene ambiguous. The V and J ends lost 2 bases and 4 bases respectively, with 6 bases between them. CDR3 length: 12 residues. Germline CDR1 SGHDT, CDR2 YYEEEE. The CDR3 spells CASSLNSYGYTF. CDR3 nucleotides: TGTGCCAGCAGCTTAAACAGCTATGGCTACACCTTC.

This chain uses TRBV9 with TRBJ1-2, with TRBD1 identical over 9 bases. Germline V gene lookup returns CDR1 SGDLS and CDR2 YYNGEE. This CDR3 contains 15 residues. Trimming cost V 3 bases and J 6 bases; bases outside gene matches: 9. The CDR3 loop reads CASSASTGGGHGYTF. The CDR3 DNA reads TGTGCCAGCAGCGCCTCGACAGGGGGAGGGCATGGCTACACCTTC.

The rearrangement links TRBV7-2 to TRBJ2-7; weak D call: TRBD1 (5 bases). V dropped 3 bases and J dropped 2 bases, with 14 bases sitting between them. The CDR3 runs 15 residues. Germline V gene data show CDR1 as SGHTA and CDR2 as FQGNSA. The CDR3 bases are TGTGCCAGCAGCTTTGACAGACAGAAGACCTACGAGCAGTACTTC. Translated: CASSFDRQKTYEQYF. Complete variable domain (other parts from reference TRBV7-2 and TRBJ2-7): GAGVSQSPSNKVTEKGKDVELRCDPISGHTALYWYRQSLGQGLEFLIYFQGNSAPDKSGLPSDRFSAERTGGSVSTLTIQRTQQEDSAVYLCASSFDRQKTYEQYFGPGTRLTVT.

The CDR3 DNA sequence: TGTGCCAGCAGTTTTGTCCGGGACAGGGTAGACAATGAGCAGTTCTTC. This encodes CASSFVRDRVDNEQFF. The chain recombines TRBV28 with TRBJ2-1, with 9 bases identical to TRBD1. Germline V gene sequence: CDR1 MDHEN, CDR2 SYDVKM. Trimming removed 3 bases from V and 5 bases from J; junction bases left unmatched: 8. The CDR3 is 16 amino acids.

This clone was detected once. Different DNA sequences within this sample yield the same CDR3. This rearrangement joins TRBV7-2 to TRBJ1-5, with D possibly matching TRBD1 (5 bases). The germline V and J ends were trimmed by 5 bases and 7 bases, with 12 bases remaining between them. The CDR3 has 13 amino acids. From germline, CDR1 is SGHTA and CDR2 FQGNSA. The CDR3 DNA follows: TGTGCCAGCAGCCGTGACAGAGACCAGCCCCAGCATTTT. It yields the protein CASSRDRDQPQHF.

This chain connects TRBV7-6 to TRBJ1-1, with D unresolved. This CDR3 region has 15 residues. Per germline, CDR1 SGHVS and CDR2 FNYEAQ. Trimming left V 1 base short and J 1 base short, with 10 bases between. CDR3 protein: CASSLERAGNTEAFF. In nucleotides, the CDR3 is TGTGCCAGCAGCTTAGAAAGGGCGGGGAACACTGAAGCTTTCTTT.

V is TRBV7-9 and J is TRBJ1-2, with D perhaps matching TRBD1 (5 bases). With 0 bases removed from V and 6 bases from J, the gap between germline ends came to 14 bases. CDR1 is SEHNR and CDR2 is FQNEAQ in the germline V gene (reference sequence). The CDR3 loop spans 15 amino acids. CDR3 residues: CASSLASRGAHGYTF. The CDR3 coding sequence is TGTGCCAGCAGCTTAGCATCACGTGGGGCCCATGGCTACACCTTC.

This chain joins TRBV19 and TRBJ1-6; D is undetermined. Germline lookup yields CDR1 LNHDA and CDR2 SQIVND (reference sequence). CDR3 length: 13 amino acids. Between the trimmed V and J ends, which lost 7 bases and 7 bases, there was a span of 11 bases. The CDR3 bases are TGTGCCAGTAATGCGGTCCTGAATTCACCCCTCCACTTT. It specifies CASNAVLNSPLHF. Together with reference TRBV19 and TRBJ1-6, the CDR3 gives the full variable domain: DGGITQSPKYLFRKEGQNVTLSCEQNLNHDAMYWYRQDPGQGLRLIYYSQIVNDFQKGDIAEGYSVSREKKESFPLTVTSAQKNPTAFYLCASNAVLNSPLHFGNGTRLTVT.

V and J are TRBV5-1 and TRBJ1-2; perhaps TRBD1 as D (5 bases). The CDR3 has 12 amino acids. Germline CDR1 SGHRS, CDR2 YFSETQ. Trimming cost V 4 bases and J 3 bases, with 7 bases left between them. CDR3 region: CASSGADYGYTF. CDR3 in DNA: TGCGCCAGCAGCGGGGCGGACTATGGCTACACCTTC.

This clone appeared a few times. The chain carries TRBV6-5 and TRBJ2-3; 8 nucleotides match TRBD1. The CDR3 covers 13 residues. Germline lookup yields CDR1 MNHEY and CDR2 SVGAGI. V was clipped by 6 bases and J by 4 bases; unmatched bases: 3. The CDR3 sequence is CASRPGGADTQYF. CDR3 nucleotides: TGTGCCAGCAGGCCAGGGGGCGCAGATACGCAGTATTTT.

This clone was found once. The V gene is TRBV2, the J gene TRBJ2-5; D call uncertain. There are 15 residues in the CDR3. Germline assignment: CDR1 SNHLY and CDR2 FYNNEI. With 1 base removed from V and 2 bases from J, the gap between germline ends came to 11 bases. CDR3: CASSEVLSGQETQYF. CDR3 in DNA: TGTGCCAGCAGTGAAGTACTCTCCGGGCAAGAGACCCAGTACTTC.

This clone was seen a few times. The gene calls are TRBV19 and TRBJ2-3, with D uncertain. The CDR3 loop spans 15 amino acids. The V end lost 7 bases, the J end lost 0 bases, and 14 bases lay between the germline ends. The germline gives CDR1 LNHDA, CDR2 SQIVND (reference sequence). The CDR3 DNA is TGTGCCAGTAAAACCCTTTACGGGAGCACAGATACGCAGTATTTT. Protein sequence: CASKTLYGSTDTQYF.

The chain employs TRBV21-1 and TRBJ1-2; the table's D gene call, TRBD1, was not cross checked with the DNA. TRBV21-1 is a pseudogene. The CDR3 consists of 12 residues. CDR3 sequence: CARRQGALGYTF. Written as DNA, the CDR3 is TGTGCCAGGAGACAGGGGGCGCTTGGCTACACCTTC.

The chain uses TRBV2 and TRBJ2-1, with D perhaps TRBD2 (5 bases). V was cut by 4 bases and J by 15 bases, with 10 bases left in between. The CDR3 contains 10 residues. The germline V gene has CDR1 SNHLY and CDR2 FYNNEI. In nucleotides, the CDR3 is TGTGCCAGCAGTGTAAGCGGCTGGTTCTTC. Translating it yields CASSVSGWFF.

The chain employs TRBV5-1 and TRBJ1-6, with D perhaps TRBD1 (5 bases). The germline CDR1 and CDR2 sequences are SGHRS and YFSETQ. The length of the CDR3 is 19 residues. V lost 4 bases, J lost 0 bases, and 20 bases lay in between. The chain's CDR3 is CASSAWETGASSYNSPLHF. CDR3 in DNA: TGCGCCAGCAGCGCGTGGGAAACAGGAGCAAGCTCCTATAATTCACCCCTCCACTTT.

J is TRBJ1-1 and V is TRBV6-5; TRBD1 aligns across 8 bases. This CDR3 has 13 amino acids. J lost 3 bases, V lost 10 bases, and 7 bases had no gene match. Germline loops: CDR1 MNHEY, CDR2 SVGAGI. The CDR3 DNA follows: TGTGCCACCTCCATGGACAGGGACACTGAAGCTTTCTTT. Its protein product is CATSMDRDTEAFF.

The chain combines TRBV29-1 with TRBJ1-5; D uncertain. V lost 6 bases to trimming and J lost 4 bases, with 10 bases between them. Germline V gene sequence: CDR1 SQVTM, CDR2 ANQGSEA. The length of the CDR3 is 12 residues. DNA of the CDR3: TGCAGCGTCGGCGGGTGGAATCAGCCCCAGCATTTT. Protein: CSVGGWNQPQHF.

This clone appeared a few times. This rearrangement joins TRBV18 to TRBJ1-1, with a tentative D call TRBD1 (6 bases). Germline V gives CDR1 KGHSH, CDR2 LQKENI. The CDR3 consists of 14 residues. V lost 2 bases and J 2 bases, leaving 9 bases between the germline ends. As DNA, the CDR3 is TGTGCCAGCTCACCAGCAGGGGTTAACACTGAAGCTTTCTTT. This gives the protein CASSPAGVNTEAFF. The full variable domain, in which reference TRBV18 and TRBJ1-1 provide the parts outside the CDR3, is NAGVMQNPRHLVRRRGQEARLRCSPMKGHSHVYWYRQLPEEGLKFMVYLQKENIIDESGMPKERFSAEFPKEGPSILRIQQVVRGDSAAYFCASSPAGVNTEAFFGQGTRLTVV.